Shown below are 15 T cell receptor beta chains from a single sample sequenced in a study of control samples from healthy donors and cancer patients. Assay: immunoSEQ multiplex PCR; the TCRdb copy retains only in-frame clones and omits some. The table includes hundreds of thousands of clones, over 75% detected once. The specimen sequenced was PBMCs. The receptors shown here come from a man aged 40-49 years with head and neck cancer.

The CDR3: CASSLTGQDNSPLHF. In nucleotides, the CDR3 is TGCGCCAGCAGCTTGACAGGGCAGGATAATTCACCCCTCCACTTT. The chain combines TRBV5-1 with TRBJ1-6; D might be TRBD1 (6 bases). Germline V gene lookup returns CDR1 SGHRS and CDR2 YFSETQ. V lost 1 base to trimming and J lost 5 bases, with 10 bases between them. The CDR3 has 15 amino acids.

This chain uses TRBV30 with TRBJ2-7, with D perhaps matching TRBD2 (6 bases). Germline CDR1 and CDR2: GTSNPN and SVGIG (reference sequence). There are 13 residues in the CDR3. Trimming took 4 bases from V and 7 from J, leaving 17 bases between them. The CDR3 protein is CAWNAGTYREQYF. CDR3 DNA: TGTGCCTGGAATGCGGGAACCTATAGGGAGCAGTACTTC.

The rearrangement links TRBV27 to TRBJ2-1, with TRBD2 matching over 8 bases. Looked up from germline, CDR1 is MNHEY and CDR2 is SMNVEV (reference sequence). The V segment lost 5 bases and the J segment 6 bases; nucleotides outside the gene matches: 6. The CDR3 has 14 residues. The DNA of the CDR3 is TGTGCCAGCAGTCCCGGGACTAGTTTCAATGAGCAGTTCTTC. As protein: CASSPGTSFNEQFF.

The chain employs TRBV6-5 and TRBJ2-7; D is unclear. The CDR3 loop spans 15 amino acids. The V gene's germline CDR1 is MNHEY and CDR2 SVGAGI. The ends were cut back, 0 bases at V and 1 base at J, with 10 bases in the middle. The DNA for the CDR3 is TGTGCCAGCAGTTACTCATACAGTCAATCCTACGAGCAGTACTTC. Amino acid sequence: CASSYSYSQSYEQYF.

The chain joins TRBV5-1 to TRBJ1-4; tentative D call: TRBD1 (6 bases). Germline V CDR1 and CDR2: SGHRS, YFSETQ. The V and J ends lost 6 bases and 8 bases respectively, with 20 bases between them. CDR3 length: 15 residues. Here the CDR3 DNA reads TGCGCCAGCAACGCACAGGGCCAGGGAGGCGAAAAACTGTTTTTT. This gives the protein CASNAQGQGGEKLFF.

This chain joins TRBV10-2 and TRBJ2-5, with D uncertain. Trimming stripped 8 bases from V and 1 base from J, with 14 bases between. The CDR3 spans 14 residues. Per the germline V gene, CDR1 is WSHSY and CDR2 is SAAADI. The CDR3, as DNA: TGCGCCAGCTCCAGACCCTTCCCCCAAGAGACCCAGTACTTC. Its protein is CASSRPFPQETQYF.

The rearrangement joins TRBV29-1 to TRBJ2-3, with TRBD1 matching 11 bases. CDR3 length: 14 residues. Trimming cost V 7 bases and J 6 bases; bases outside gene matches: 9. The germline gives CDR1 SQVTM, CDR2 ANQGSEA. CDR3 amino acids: CSASGQGGLDTQYF. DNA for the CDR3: TGCAGCGCATCGGGACAGGGGGGTTTGGATACGCAGTATTTT.

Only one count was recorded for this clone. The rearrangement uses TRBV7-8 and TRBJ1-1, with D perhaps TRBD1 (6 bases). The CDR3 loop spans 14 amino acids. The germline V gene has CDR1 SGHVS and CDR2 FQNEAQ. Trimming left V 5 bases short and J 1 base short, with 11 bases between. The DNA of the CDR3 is TGTGCCAGCAGCCTAGGGGGGGCGAACACTGAAGCTTTCTTT. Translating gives CASSLGGANTEAFF.

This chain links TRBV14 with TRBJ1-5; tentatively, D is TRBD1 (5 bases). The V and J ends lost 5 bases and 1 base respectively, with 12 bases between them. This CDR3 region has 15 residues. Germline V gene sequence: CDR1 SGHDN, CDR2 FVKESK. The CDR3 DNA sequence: TGTGCCAGCAGCACTGGGGGGGGGAGCAATCAGCCCCAGCATTTT. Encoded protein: CASSTGGGSNQPQHF. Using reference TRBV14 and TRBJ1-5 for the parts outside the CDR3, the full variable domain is EAGVTQFPSHSVIEKGQTVTLRCDPISGHDNLYWYRRVMGKEIKFLLHFVKESKQDESGMPNNRFLAERTGGTYSTLKVQPAELEDSGVYFCASSTGGGSNQPQHFGDGTRLSIL.

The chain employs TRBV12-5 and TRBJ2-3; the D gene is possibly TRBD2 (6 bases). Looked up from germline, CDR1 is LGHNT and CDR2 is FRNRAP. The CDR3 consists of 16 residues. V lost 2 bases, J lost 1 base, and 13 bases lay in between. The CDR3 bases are TGTGCTAGTGGTTTGCCCACGGGAGTGGGCACAGATACGCAGTATTTT. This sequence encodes CASGLPTGVGTDTQYF.

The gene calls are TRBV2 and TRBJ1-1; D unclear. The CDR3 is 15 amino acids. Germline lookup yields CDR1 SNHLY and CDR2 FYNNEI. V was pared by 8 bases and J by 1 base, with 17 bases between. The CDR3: CASVSPRAGNTEAFF. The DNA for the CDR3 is TGTGCCAGCGTGTCCCCCCGGGCAGGGAACACTGAAGCTTTCTTT.

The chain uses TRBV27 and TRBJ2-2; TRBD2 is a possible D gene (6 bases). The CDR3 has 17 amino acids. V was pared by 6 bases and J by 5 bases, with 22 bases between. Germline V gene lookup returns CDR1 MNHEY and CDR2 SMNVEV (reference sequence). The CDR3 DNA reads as TGTGCCAGCAGACATACACTTGGGGAGGAGGTAACCGGGGAGCTGTTTTTT. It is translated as CASRHTLGEEVTGELFF.

The CDR3 DNA is TGTGCCAGCAGTTTAGAGCTACACAATGAGCAGTTCTTC. As protein: CASSLELHNEQFF. The J gene is TRBJ2-1, the V gene TRBV27; D gene ambiguous. Germline V gene lookup returns CDR1 MNHEY and CDR2 SMNVEV (reference sequence). Trimming took 2 bases from V and 5 from J, leaving 7 bases between them. This CDR3 comprises 13 residues.

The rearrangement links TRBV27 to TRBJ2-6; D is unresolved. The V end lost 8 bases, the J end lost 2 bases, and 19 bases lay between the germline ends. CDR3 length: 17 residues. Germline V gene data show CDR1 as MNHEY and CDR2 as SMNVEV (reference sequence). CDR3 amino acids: CASGDRVASPGANVLTF. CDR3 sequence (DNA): TGTGCCAGCGGCGACCGGGTCGCTTCCCCTGGGGCCAACGTCCTGACTTTC. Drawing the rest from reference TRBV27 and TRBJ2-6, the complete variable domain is EAQVTQNPRYLITVTGKKLTVTCSQNMNHEYMSWYRQDPGLGLRQIYYSMNVEVTDKGDVPEGYKVSRKEKRNFPLILESPSPNQTSLYFCASGDRVASPGANVLTFGAGSRLTVL.

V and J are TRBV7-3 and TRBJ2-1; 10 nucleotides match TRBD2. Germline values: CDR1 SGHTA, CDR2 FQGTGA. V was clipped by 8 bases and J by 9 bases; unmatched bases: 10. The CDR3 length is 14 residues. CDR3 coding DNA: TGTGCCAGCGGGATAGCGGGGGGAATTAGTGAGCAGTTCTTC. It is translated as CASGIAGGISEQFF.